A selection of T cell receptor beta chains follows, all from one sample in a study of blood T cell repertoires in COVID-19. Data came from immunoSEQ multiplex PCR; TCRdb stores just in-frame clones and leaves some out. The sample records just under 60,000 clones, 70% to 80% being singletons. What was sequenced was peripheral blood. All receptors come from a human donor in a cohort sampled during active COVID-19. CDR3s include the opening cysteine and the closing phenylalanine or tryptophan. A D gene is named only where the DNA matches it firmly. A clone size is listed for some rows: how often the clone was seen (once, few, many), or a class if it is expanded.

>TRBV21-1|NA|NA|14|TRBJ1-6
CASWPGQGYSPLHF
TGTGCCAGCTGGCCGGGACAGGGGTATTCACCCCTCCACTTT
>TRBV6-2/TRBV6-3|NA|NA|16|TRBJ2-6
CASSYYSPGGANVLTF
TGTGCCAGCAGTTACTATTCCCCGGGGGGGGCCAACGTCCTGACTTTC
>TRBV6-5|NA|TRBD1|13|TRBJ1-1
CASSYSGGGKAFF
TGTGCCAGCAGTTACTCAGGGGGCGGGAAAGCTTTCTTT
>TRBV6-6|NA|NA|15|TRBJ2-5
CASSYPNDGQETQYF
TGTGCCAGCAGTTACCCGAATGACGGGCAAGAGACCCAGTACTTC
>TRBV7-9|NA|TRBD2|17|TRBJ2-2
CASSLGAGALNTGELFF
TGTGCCAGCAGCTTAGGAGCGGGGGCGTTAAACACCGGGGAGCTGTTTTTT
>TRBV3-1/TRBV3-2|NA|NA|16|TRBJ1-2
CASSQPSTGCLYGYTF
TGTGCCAGCAGCCAACCTAGCACAGGGTGTCTCTATGGCTACACCTTC
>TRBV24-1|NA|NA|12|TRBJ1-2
CATSQRAGGYTF
TGTGCCACCAGCCAGCGGGCTGGGGGCTACACCTTC
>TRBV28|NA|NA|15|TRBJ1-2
CASSQNTGPIYGYTF
TGTGCCAGCAGTCAAAATACAGGGCCGATCTATGGCTACACCTTC
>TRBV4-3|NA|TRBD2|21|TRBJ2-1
CASSPRLAGGHPSSSYNEQFF
TGCGCCAGCAGCCCGCGACTAGCGGGAGGCCACCCGTCGAGCTCCTACAATGAGCAGTTCTTC
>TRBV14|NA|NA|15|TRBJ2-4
CASSPLQVAKNIQYF
TGTGCCAGCAGCCCCTTACAGGTAGCCAAAAACATTCAGTACTTC
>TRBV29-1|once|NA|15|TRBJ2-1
CSVEEGEQGNNEQFF
TGCAGCGTTGAAGAAGGTGAACAGGGAAACAATGAGCAGTTCTTC
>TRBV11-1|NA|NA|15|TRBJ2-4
CASSITGHFKNIQYF
TGTGCCAGCAGCATAACGGGACACTTCAAAAACATTCAGTACTTC
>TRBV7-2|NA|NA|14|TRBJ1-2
CASSLVVQVYGYTF
TGTGCCAGCAGCTTAGTGGTTCAGGTCTATGGCTACACCTTC
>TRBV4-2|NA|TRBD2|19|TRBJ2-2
CASSRGGSGRAGSTGELFF
TGTGCCAGCAGCCGGGGTGGGAGCGGGAGGGCCGGGAGCACCGGGGAGCTGTTTTTT
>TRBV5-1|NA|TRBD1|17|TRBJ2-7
CASSLAVGTGGSYEQYF
TGCGCCAGCAGCTTGGCCGTGGGGACAGGGGGCTCCTACGAGCAGTACTTC
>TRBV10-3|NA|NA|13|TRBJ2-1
CAISRNGGNEQFF
TGTGCCATCAGCCGAAACGGAGGCAATGAGCAGTTCTTC
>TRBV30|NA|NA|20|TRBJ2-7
CAWSVQPQAFRGLGSYEQYF
TGTGCCTGGAGTGTACAACCCCAAGCATTCAGGGGTCTGGGGTCCTACGAGCAGTACTTC
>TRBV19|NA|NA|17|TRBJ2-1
CASSISRRGRENNEQFF
TGTGCCAGTAGTATATCCAGAAGGGGGAGGGAAAACAATGAGCAGTTCTTC
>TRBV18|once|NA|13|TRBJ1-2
CASSATQAGGYTF
TGTGCCAGCTCAGCTACACAGGCAGGAGGCTACACCTTC
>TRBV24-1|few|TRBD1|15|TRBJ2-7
CATSDPGTGGYEQYF
TGTGCCACCAGTGATCCTGGGACAGGGGGCTACGAGCAGTACTTC
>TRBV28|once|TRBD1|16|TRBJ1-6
CASSTRDRGLNSPLHF
TGTGCCAGCAGCACCCGTGACAGGGGGCTTAATTCACCCCTCCACTTT
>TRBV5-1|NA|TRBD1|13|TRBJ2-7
CASIRDRVYEQYF
TGCGCCAGCATCCGGGACAGGGTTTACGAGCAGTACTTC
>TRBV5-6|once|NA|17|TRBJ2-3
CASSFPGTLASTDTQYF
TGTGCCAGCAGCTTCCCCGGGACTCTTGCTAGCACAGATACGCAGTATTTT
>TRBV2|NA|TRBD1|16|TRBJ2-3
CASNRDRGASTDTQYF
TGTGCCAGCAACCGGGACAGGGGAGCCAGCACAGATACGCAGTATTTT
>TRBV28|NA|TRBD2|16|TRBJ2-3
CASSASIAGSTDTQYF
TGTGCCAGCAGCGCATCTATAGCGGGAAGCACAGATACGCAGTATTTT
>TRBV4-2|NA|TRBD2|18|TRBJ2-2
CASSLGTSGSLGTGELFF
TGTGCCAGCAGCCTCGGGACTAGCGGGAGTTTAGGAACCGGGGAGCTGTTTTTT
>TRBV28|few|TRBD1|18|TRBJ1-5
CASSQARIGTVSNQPQHF
TGTGCCAGCAGCCAGGCCCGTATCGGGACAGTTAGCAATCAGCCCCAGCATTTT
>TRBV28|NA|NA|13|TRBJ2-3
CASSSGSTDTQYF
TGTGCCAGCAGTTCGGGGAGCACAGATACGCAGTATTTT
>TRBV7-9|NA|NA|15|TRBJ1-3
CASSRQGGSGNTIYF
TGTGCCAGCAGCCGGCAGGGTGGGTCTGGAAACACCATATATTTT
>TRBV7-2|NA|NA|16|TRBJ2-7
CASSLSEGISSYEQYF
TGTGCCAGCAGCTTAAGCGAGGGTATCTCATCCTACGAGCAGTACTTC
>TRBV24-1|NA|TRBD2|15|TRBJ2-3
CATSASGEGSYTQYF
TGTGCCACCAGTGCTAGCGGGGAGGGCAGTTATACGCAGTATTTT
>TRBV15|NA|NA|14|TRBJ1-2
CATSRDKQGRGYTF
TGTGCCACCAGCAGAGATAAGCAGGGGAGAGGCTACACCTTC
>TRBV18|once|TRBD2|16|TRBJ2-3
CASSPISGRGTDTQYF
TGTGCCAGCTCACCAATTAGCGGGAGGGGCACAGATACGCAGTATTTT
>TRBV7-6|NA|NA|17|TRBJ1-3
CASSLIRRSTSGNTIYF
TGTGCCAGCAGCTTAATTAGACGGAGTACTTCTGGAAACACCATATATTTT
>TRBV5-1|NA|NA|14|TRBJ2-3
CASSLGRSTDTQYF
TGCGCCAGCAGCTTGGGGCGGAGCACAGATACGCAGTATTTT
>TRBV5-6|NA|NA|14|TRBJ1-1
CASSFRSGVAEAFF
TGTGCCAGCAGCTTCCGTTCAGGGGTGGCTGAAGCTTTCTTT
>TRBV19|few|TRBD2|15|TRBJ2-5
CASTQTSVGQETQYF
TGTGCCAGTACCCAGACTAGCGTTGGACAAGAGACCCAGTACTTC
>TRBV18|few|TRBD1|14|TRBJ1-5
CASSPEQGAQPQHF
TGTGCCAGCTCACCAGAACAGGGGGCACAGCCCCAGCATTTT